This T cell receptor beta chain was captured by sequencing in a study of T cells in Graves' hyperthyroidism and ophthalmopathy. This clonotype was seen many times. No antigen is known for it. At one end, the junction sequence differs from germline, possibly due to a read error. Those with hyperthyroidism were 18 to 65 years old, newly diagnosed, and ill for under 2 months. The diagnostic basis comprised clinical symptoms, serum thyroxine and TRAb, thyroid ultrasound and orbital computed tomography. The PBMCs had their origin in approximately 10 ml of fresh peripheral blood. Study outcomes and limitations: A 13 V-J signature model discriminated ophthalmopathy versus stable hyperthyroidism.

TCR beta CDR3 region amplification was performed from RNA transcripts. Researchers ran a first-round RT-PCR on the TCR CDR3 using the HTBI primer set. Each CDR3 protein gets one entry after TCRdb re-called the multiplex PCR reads with MiXCR. The table includes some 700,000 distinct CDR3 sequences, about 18% detected once. Sequencing was performed on blood. The sequence was collected from a man aged 50 to 60 with Graves' hyperthyroidism.

In DNA, the CDR3 is TGTGCCAGCAGTGTCTCACAGAACACTGAAGCTTTCTTT. Amino acids: CASSVSQNTEAFF. The V call is TRBV5-1, the J call TRBJ1-1; no clear D. Per germline, CDR1 SGHRS and CDR2 YFSETQ. This CDR3 has 13 amino acids.